Listed below are T cell receptor beta chains from one sample, sequenced in a study of regulatory T cells in long-lasting Graves disease. TCRdb recomputed calls from the multiplex PCR reads with MiXCR, one row per CDR3 protein. The sample comprises over 500,000 distinct CDR3 sequences, 16% of which are singletons, and about 20% rests with the top ten. The same data also went into a second study, on T cells in Graves' hyperthyroidism and ophthalmopathy.

The sample was peripheral blood mononuclear cells (PBMCs), taken at new diagnosis, from a patient treated with antithyroid drugs. The receptors come from a woman in her thirties with Graves disease. CDR3s include the opening cysteine and the closing phenylalanine or tryptophan. A D gene is named only where the DNA matches it firmly. Some rows mark clone size as missing; the rest say once, few, many or name a class of expanded clone.

j_call	cdr3_length	d_call	clone_size	v_call	cdr3_aa	cdr3_nt
TRBJ2-1	13	-	many	TRBV30	CAWTRSSYNEQFF	TGTGCCTGGACAAGGAGCTCCTACAATGAGCAGTTCTTC
TRBJ2-5	13	-	many	TRBV18	CASSLTAQETQYF	TGTGCCAGCTCACTTACAGCCCAAGAGACCCAGTACTTC
TRBJ1-1	14	TRBD1	many	TRBV24-1	CATTKTGSNTEAFF	TGTGCCACCACCAAGACAGGGTCGAACACTGAAGCTTTCTTT
TRBJ1-2	16	TRBD1	many	TRBV28	CASSLGASTGGFGYTF	TGTGCCAGCAGTTTAGGCGCAAGCACAGGGGGCTTTGGCTACACCTTC
TRBJ2-3	16	TRBD2	-	TRBV3-1	CASSQGLADSGDTQYF	TGTGCCAGCAGCCAAGGACTAGCAGATTCTGGGGATACGCAGTATTTT
TRBJ1-4	15	TRBD1	-	TRBV19	CASTLSRQGYEKLFF	TGTGCCAGTACCCTTTCGAGACAGGGGTATGAAAAACTGTTTTTT
TRBJ1-2	13	TRBD1	many	TRBV6-1	CASTDRGTRGYTF	TGTGCCAGCACGGACAGGGGGACTCGAGGCTACACCTTC
TRBJ2-1	17	TRBD1	-	TRBV5-1	CASGRDRGRDRNNEQFF	TGCGCCAGCGGACGGGACAGGGGGCGCGATAGAAACAATGAGCAGTTCTTC
TRBJ1-1	12	-	many	TRBV6-2/TRBV6-3	CASRTLMLEAFF	TGTGCCAGCAGGACATTGATGCTTGAAGCTTTCTTT
TRBJ2-7	15	TRBD2	-	TRBV3-1	CASSQAGGASYEQYF	TGTGCCAGCAGCCAAGCGGGAGGGGCCTCCTACGAGCAGTACTTC
TRBJ2-3	14	-	-	TRBV20-1	CNVPLRKSTDTQYF	TGCAATGTTCCGCTGCGTAAATCTACGGATACGCAGTATTTT